This TCR beta chain was obtained from a study of blood T cell repertoires in COVID-19. Study at large: Specimens from acute and convalescent COVID-19 originated in the United States, Italy and Spain.

Profiled with immunoSEQ multiplex PCR; TCRdb holds only in-frame clones, not every one. The sample consists of 90,000 to 130,000 clones, about 89% of them appearing once. The CDR3 has 13 amino acids. V dropped 4 bases and J dropped 7 bases, with 10 bases sitting between them. CDR1 SEHNR and CDR2 FQNEAQ come from the germline V gene (reference sequence). Input material: peripheral blood. This sequence was found in a man aged 35 to 55 with acute or convalescent COVID-19. J is TRBJ2-2 and V is TRBV7-9; TRBD2 is a possible D gene (6 bases). The chain's CDR3 is CASSSHGGGELFF. CDR3 bases: TGTGCCAGCAGCTCTCACGGGGGCGGGGAGCTGTTTTTT. The full variable domain, its missing parts supplied by reference TRBV7-9 and TRBJ2-2, is DTGVSQNPRHKITKRGQNVTFRCDPISEHNRLYWYRQTLGQGPEFLTYFQNEAQLEKSRLLSDRFSAERPKGSFSTLEIQRTEQGDSAMYLCASSSHGGGELFFGEGSRLTVL.